This T cell receptor (beta chain) was sequenced in a study of CD8 T cells in Susac syndrome. Sequencing targeted TCR beta in blood CD8+ and CD4+ T cells. FACS enriched CD8+ TEMRA cells, while bulk CD8+ and CD4+ were negatively isolated. As concerns this clonotype: No antigen is known for it. A read error may account for a junction end that differs from germline.

Study-level results: Where Susac syndrome CD4+ T cell repertoires were concerned, no clonal expansion was evident.

Reverse transcription of about 0.5 to 1 ug RNA was performed with random hexamers. Coverage of TCR beta CDR3 amplification by immunoSEQ multiplex PCR extended to 54 Vbeta and 13 Jbeta. In TCRdb, the immunoSEQ multiplex PCR reads were re-called with MiXCR into one record per CDR3 protein. The sample includes about 210,000 distinct CDR3 sequences, approximately 94% of them seen just once. Input material: CD4+ T cells from PBMCs. The TCR originated in a human donor with Susac syndrome.

CDR3 in DNA: TGTGCCAGCGGTTATGAGACTAGCGGGGGATCCTACGAGCAGTACTTC. Translating it yields CASGYETSGGSYEQYF. The chain couples TRBV6-2 or TRBV6-3 to TRBJ2-7, with TRBD2 matching 12 bases. The length of the CDR3 is 16 residues. The germline V gene has CDR1 MNHEY and CDR2 SVGEGT.